The 19 T cell receptor beta chains in this list originate from one sample, sequenced in a study of blood T cell repertoires in COVID-19. The repertoire was sequenced with immunoSEQ multiplex PCR; TCRdb's copy has only in-frame clones and lacks some. The data show roughly 240,000 clones, about 87% seen once. Sequenced: PBMCs or T cells enriched from blood (not recorded which). The receptors come from a man aged 45-60 years who had been exposed to COVID-19.

This clone turned up a few times. V gene TRBV6-5 combines with J gene TRBJ1-5, with TRBD1 matching over 8 bases. The germline V gene has CDR1 MNHEY and CDR2 SVGAGI. The CDR3 consists of 13 residues. The J segment lost 4 bases and the V segment lost 5 bases, leaving 1 base of the junction unmatched. The CDR3 loop reads CASSRQGNQPQHF. The CDR3 DNA follows: TGTGCCAGCAGTAGACAGGGGAATCAGCCCCAGCATTTT.

This rearrangement joins TRBV7-9 to TRBJ1-1; no clear D. CDR3 size: 14 residues. Germline assignment: CDR1 SEHNR and CDR2 FQNEAQ (reference sequence). Trimming took off 7 bases at V and 1 base at J, with 13 bases between the two ends. CDR3: CASTLIRENTEAFF. CDR3 coding DNA: TGTGCCAGCACTCTTATTAGAGAGAACACTGAAGCTTTCTTT.

The chain links TRBV27 to TRBJ1-4, with D unclear. The CDR3 has 14 amino acids. CDR1 is MNHEY and CDR2 is SMNVEV in the germline V gene (reference sequence). V lost 2 bases and J lost 5, with 9 bases in between. The CDR3 nucleotides read TGTGCCAGCAGTTTACAGGTTGGGAATGAAAAACTGTTTTTT. Residues: CASSLQVGNEKLFF.

The chain combines TRBV30 with TRBJ1-1; no clear D. The CDR3 has 14 amino acids. Between the trimmed V and J ends, which lost 2 bases and 3 bases, there was a span of 13 bases. Germline values: CDR1 GTSNPN, CDR2 SVGIG (reference sequence). The CDR3 region has the DNA TGTGCCTGGAGTAGTTGGCAGGCTGACACTGAAGCTTTCTTT. This codes for CAWSSWQADTEAFF.

The chain carries TRBV7-9 and TRBJ2-1; D may be TRBD1 (5 bases). Germline assignment: CDR1 SEHNR and CDR2 FQNEAQ (reference sequence). Trimming removed 1 base from V and 5 bases from J, with 6 bases in between. The CDR3 runs to 13 residues. The CDR3 region is CASSLGQNNEQFF. The CDR3 DNA sequence: TGTGCCAGCAGCTTAGGACAGAACAATGAGCAGTTCTTC.

The rearrangement joins TRBV4-1 to TRBJ1-2, with no clear D. Germline assignment: CDR1 MGHRA and CDR2 YSYEKL. The CDR3 contains 16 residues. The V end lost 8 bases, the J end lost 8 bases, and 27 bases lay between the germline ends. This CDR3 is CASSQAPILLGRGYTF. CDR3 sequence (DNA): TGCGCCAGCTCTCAAGCTCCGATACTCCTTGGTCGAGGCTACACCTTC.

The V and J genes are TRBV18 and TRBJ2-2, with D maybe TRBD1 (6 bases). This CDR3 spans 15 amino acids. Trimming pared 2 bases from V and 7 bases from J, leaving 14 bases between. Germline V CDR1 and CDR2: KGHSH, LQKENI. The CDR3 coding sequence is TGTGCCAGCTCACCAATCAGGGGATGGGACGGGGAGCTGTTTTTT. Amino acids: CASSPIRGWDGELFF. Supplemented by reference TRBV18 and TRBJ2-2, the full variable domain reads NAGVMQNPRHLVRRRGQEARLRCSPMKGHSHVYWYRQLPEEGLKFMVYLQKENIIDESGMPKERFSAEFPKEGPSILRIQQVVRGDSAAYFCASSPIRGWDGELFFGEGSRLTVL.

The genes are TRBV28 and TRBJ1-1; 7 nucleotides line up with TRBD1. The germline V gene encodes CDR1 MDHEN and CDR2 SYDVKM. V lost 5 bases to trimming and J lost 5 bases; unmatched junction nucleotides: 20. The CDR3 is 18 amino acids. The CDR3 sequence: CASSPVDYPGQSGTEAFF. The DNA of the CDR3 is TGTGCCAGCAGTCCCGTTGACTATCCGGGACAGAGTGGGACTGAAGCTTTCTTT.

The chain recombines TRBV28 with TRBJ1-1; possibly TRBD1 for D (5 bases). V lost 5 bases to trimming and J lost 7 bases, with 23 bases between them. The CDR3 has 16 amino acids. Germline V CDR1 and CDR2: MDHEN, SYDVKM. The CDR3 region has the DNA TGTGCCAGCAGTCAAAGACTGGGACTACTTTTAATTGAAGCTTTCTTT. It encodes CASSQRLGLLLIEAFF.

The chain links TRBV7-2 to TRBJ1-1; the match to TRBD1 covers 10 bases. Germline CDR1 and CDR2: SGHTA and FQGNSA. With 5 bases clipped from V and 7 bases from J, the junction kept 4 bases outside the gene matches. This CDR3 contains 13 residues. The CDR3 DNA reads TGTGCCAGCAGCCCAGGACAGGGGGTTGAAGCTTTCTTT. It specifies CASSPGQGVEAFF.

The chain carries TRBV24-1 and TRBJ2-5, with 8 positions matching TRBD1. This CDR3 is 17 amino acids long. The germline V gene encodes CDR1 KGHDR and CDR2 SFDVKD. V trimming: 2 bases; J trimming: 7 bases; junction bases outside the gene matches: 14. CDR3 loop: CATSDSRTGSVFATQYF. Written as DNA, the CDR3 is TGTGCCACCAGTGATTCCCGGACAGGGTCGGTATTCGCGACCCAGTACTTC.

The CDR3 DNA reads TGTGCCACCAGCTCCGGGACAGGTGAAGCTTTCTTT. Translated, it gives CATSSGTGEAFF. The chain has TRBV24-1 and TRBJ1-1; 8 bases are shared with TRBD1. CDR3 length: 12 residues. Germline V gene data show CDR1 as KGHDR and CDR2 as SFDVKD. With V trimmed by 7 bases and J by 7 bases, 4 bases remained unmatched.

This clone appeared once. V is TRBV5-4 and J is TRBJ1-2; D is undetermined. V dropped 4 bases and J dropped 3 bases, with 16 bases sitting between them. The CDR3 length is 15 residues. Germline CDR1 and CDR2: SGHNT and YYREEE (reference sequence). The CDR3 reads CASSTKVGDDYGYTF. DNA for the CDR3: TGTGCCAGCAGCACGAAGGTGGGCGACGACTATGGCTACACCTTC.

The rearrangement joins TRBV4-1 to TRBJ2-2, with TRBD2 matching 16 bases. Losses at the gene ends were 4 bases for V and 6 bases for J; bases not matched to a gene: 8. CDR1 and CDR2 from the germline V gene are MGHRA and YSYEKL. CDR3 length equals 18 residues. The CDR3 spells CASSLPGLAGGPAGELFF. In DNA form, the CDR3 reads TGCGCCAGCAGCCTACCGGGACTAGCGGGAGGGCCGGCCGGGGAGCTGTTTTTT.

The chain carries TRBV4-2 and TRBJ2-7; 14 bases are shared with TRBD2. The CDR3 length is 16 residues. The germline gives CDR1 LGHNA, CDR2 YNFKEQ. V trimming: 4 bases; J trimming: 5 bases; junction bases outside the gene matches: 7. The CDR3, as DNA: TGTGCCAGCAGCCCCCTAGGGACTAGCGGGAGCCACGAGCAGTACGTC. Translated, it gives CASSPLGTSGSHEQYV.

The rearrangement links TRBV27 to TRBJ2-3; 8 bases match TRBD1. Germline lookup yields CDR1 MNHEY and CDR2 SMNVEV (reference sequence). The CDR3 spans 15 residues. V lost 2 bases and J lost 0; bases outside the gene matches: 1. DNA of the CDR3: TGTGCCAGCAGTTTAGGGACAGGTAGCACAGATACGCAGTATTTT. It yields the protein CASSLGTGSTDTQYF.

CDR3 nucleotide sequence: TGTGCCAGCAGCTCACAGAGCATGAACACTGAAGCTTTCTTT. Translating gives CASSSQSMNTEAFF. The chain links TRBV7-9 to TRBJ1-1; no definite D call. The V gene's germline CDR1 is SEHNR and CDR2 FQNEAQ (reference sequence). Trimming took off 4 bases at V and 0 bases at J, with 9 bases between the two ends. There are 14 residues in the CDR3.

The rearrangement uses TRBV7-2 and TRBJ1-5, with D possibly matching TRBD1 (6 bases). There are 12 residues in the CDR3. Germline V CDR1 and CDR2: SGHTA, FQGNSA. V lost 5 bases and J 6 bases, leaving 8 bases between the germline ends. This CDR3 is CASSPRGQPQHF. The DNA for the CDR3 is TGTGCCAGCAGCCCCAGGGGTCAGCCCCAGCATTTT. Supplemented by reference TRBV7-2 and TRBJ1-5, the full variable domain reads GAGVSQSPSNKVTEKGKDVELRCDPISGHTALYWYRQSLGQGLEFLIYFQGNSAPDKSGLPSDRFSAERTGGSVSTLTIQRTQQEDSAVYLCASSPRGQPQHFGDGTRLSIL.

The CDR3 spells CASSFAGGPPYEQYF. The CDR3, as DNA: TGTGCCAGCAGTTTCGCGGGGGGGCCGCCCTACGAGCAGTACTTC. The J gene is TRBJ2-7, the V gene TRBV7-9; 9 bases are shared with TRBD2. V lost 6 bases, J lost 2 bases, and 8 bases stayed unmatched. CDR1 is SEHNR and CDR2 is FQNEAQ in the germline V gene (reference sequence). This CDR3 spans 15 amino acids.